This TCR beta chain stems from a study of T cell responses to AZD1222 COVID-19 vaccine. This table comes from immunoSEQ multiplex PCR, and its TCRdb copy is limited to in-frame clones, with some not included. The sample has 70,000 or so clones, less than 85% seen once. This CDR3 spans 15 amino acids. The germline gives CDR1 MGHRA, CDR2 YSYEKL. Trimming left V 0 bases short and J 1 base short, with 9 bases between. Remarks on this clone: What it recognizes is unknown.

Overall study results and limits: Reportedly, nearly half the spike-specific TCRs target unmutated variant regions.

The TCR was taken from an adult who received the AZD1222 COVID-19 vaccine. The chain couples TRBV4-1 to TRBJ1-2; maybe TRBD1 (5 bases). The starting material was peripheral blood, obtained 28 days after the second AZD1222 dose. As DNA, the CDR3 is TGCGCCAGCAGCCAAGACTCCGGGGGTAACTATGGCTACACCTTC. Its translation is CASSQDSGGNYGYTF.